This TCR beta chain stems from a study of shared clonotypes between healthy human individuals. Method: immunoSEQ multiplex PCR; TCRdb's copy keeps in-frame clones and lacks some. The sample includes over a million clones, 98% to 99% of them seen just once. This clone was observed a single time. The origin of this receptor is a man aged 30 to 45 in good health. Sequenced material: naive CD4+ T cells sorted from blood. Subset: CD45RA+ positively selected.

This CDR3 reads CASSKAGTSGQSGQETQYF. CDR3 DNA: TGTGCCAGCAGCAAAGCCGGGACTAGCGGCCAATCGGGGCAAGAGACCCAGTACTTC. V gene TRBV21-1 combines with J gene TRBJ2-5; the D segment call TRBD2 is taken from the table without a DNA check. TRBV21-1 represents a pseudogene. The CDR3 runs 19 residues.